One sample yielded the 22 T cell receptor beta chains listed below, sequenced in a study of blood T cells in healthy people across ages. It was with a sample-barcoded 5' primer and a J-beta primer mix that a second PCR of about 7 to 12 cycles was run. TCRdb fed the 5' RACE reads into MiXCR, producing one record per CDR3 protein. Of 2 million or so distinct CDR3 sequences in the sample, roughly 50% were seen once. The sequenced sample was blood. These receptors came from a woman between 40 and 55 years old in good health.

The chain employs TRBV9 and TRBJ2-1; 7 bases match TRBD2. J gave up 0 bases and V 3 bases, and 3 bases lay outside the gene matches. This CDR3 is built from 15 residues. Germline V gene sequence: CDR1 SGDLS, CDR2 YYNGEE. The CDR3 sequence: CASSAAGDSYNEQFF. The DNA for the CDR3 is TGTGCCAGCAGCGCCGCGGGGGACTCCTACAATGAGCAGTTCTTC.

The chain links TRBV7-2 to TRBJ2-7; possibly TRBD1 for D (5 bases). The ends were cut back, 3 bases at V and 2 bases at J, with 11 bases in the middle. Per germline, CDR1 SGHTA and CDR2 FQGNSA. The CDR3 loop spans 14 amino acids. The CDR3 bases are TGTGCCAGCAGCTTGGGGCTGAATACCTACGAGCAGTACTTC. Its protein product is CASSLGLNTYEQYF.

The rearrangement links TRBV20-1 to TRBJ2-1; 7 nucleotides agree with TRBD2. The CDR3 totals 18 residues. Unmatched junction bases numbered 11, after V lost 0 bases and J lost 0 bases. Germline V gives CDR1 DFQATT, CDR2 SNEGSKA (reference sequence). The CDR3 spells CSARDVGASGRSYNEQFF. The CDR3 nucleotides are TGCAGTGCTAGAGACGTCGGGGCTAGCGGCCGCTCCTACAATGAGCAGTTCTTC.

The rearrangement links TRBV29-1 to TRBJ2-3; no firm D call. This CDR3 contains 15 residues. Germline CDR1 SQVTM, CDR2 ANQGSEA. V lost 6 bases to trimming and J lost 3 bases, with 19 bases between them. The CDR3 is CSVGRQSEVTDTQYF. Here the CDR3 DNA reads TGCAGCGTGGGCCGTCAGAGCGAGGTAACAGATACGCAGTATTTT.

The chain joins TRBV20-1 to TRBJ2-5; 8 nucleotides align to TRBD1. Germline values: CDR1 DFQATT, CDR2 SNEGSKA (reference sequence). Trimming cost V 7 bases and J 0 bases; bases outside gene matches: 7. The CDR3 is 14 amino acids. The CDR3 spells CSVGQGRYQETQYF. Written as DNA, the CDR3 is TGCAGTGTTGGACAGGGAAGGTACCAAGAGACCCAGTACTTC.

The chain combines TRBV25-1 with TRBJ2-1; unclear D gene. Trimming removed 4 bases at V and 1 base at J, with 17 bases between. Germline lookup yields CDR1 MGHDK and CDR2 SYGVNS. The CDR3 is 17 amino acids. The CDR3 DNA reads TGTGCCAGCAGTGGCGAGTCAGGTGTGCGGTCCTACAATGAGCAGTTCTTC. Encoded protein: CASSGESGVRSYNEQFF. Supplemented by reference TRBV25-1 and TRBJ2-1, the full variable domain reads EADIYQTPRYLVIGTGKKITLECSQTMGHDKMYWYQQDPGMELHLIHYSYGVNSTEKGDLSSESTVSRIRTEHFPLTLESARPSHTSQYLCASSGESGVRSYNEQFFGPGTRLTVL.

This chain joins TRBV20-1 and TRBJ1-5; TRBD1 is a possible D gene (6 bases). The CDR3 has 13 residues. Trimming took off 6 bases at V and 6 bases at J, with 15 bases between the two ends. The V gene's germline CDR1 is DFQATT and CDR2 SNEGSKA (reference sequence). In nucleotides, the CDR3 is TGCAGTGCCACCCCGACAGGACTTCAGCCCCAGCATTTT. This sequence encodes CSATPTGLQPQHF.

The chain is built from TRBV14 and TRBJ2-2, with a possible D match to TRBD2 (6 bases). The V and J ends lost 1 base and 1 base respectively, with 7 bases between them. Germline CDR1 SGHDN, CDR2 FVKESK. There are 15 residues in the CDR3. In DNA, the CDR3 is TGTGCCAGCAGCCAAGGAGCGGGGAACACCGGGGAGCTGTTTTTT. Translated, it gives CASSQGAGNTGELFF.

This chain joins TRBV7-3 and TRBJ2-3; the D call may be TRBD1 or TRBD2 (6 bases each). V was trimmed by 7 bases and J by 8 bases, leaving 19 bases between them. Germline lookup yields CDR1 SGHTA and CDR2 FQGTGA. The CDR3 length is 14 residues. The CDR3 protein is CASTLGGPSGTQYF. As DNA, the CDR3 is TGTGCCAGCACTCTAGGGGGGCCCTCTGGTACGCAGTATTTT.

V usage is TRBV6-2 or TRBV6-3 and J usage is TRBJ2-4; 10 bases are a match to TRBD2. Per the germline V gene, CDR1 is MNHEY and CDR2 is SVGEGT. CDR3 length: 16 residues. Germline trimming cut 0 bases from V and 9 bases from J; bases unmatched to any gene: 8. The CDR3 nucleotides are TGTGCCAGCAGTTACTCGGTAACTAGCGGGGTTGGCATTCAGTACTTC. This codes for CASSYSVTSGVGIQYF.

The rearrangement joins TRBV7-2 to TRBJ2-5; perhaps TRBD2 as D (5 bases). The V and J ends lost 3 bases and 2 bases respectively, with 13 bases between them. The V gene's germline CDR1 is SGHTA and CDR2 FQGNSA. This CDR3 contains 15 residues. CDR3 DNA: TGTGCCAGCAGCTTCCATCGAGGGAATCAAGAGACCCAGTACTTC. Translation: CASSFHRGNQETQYF.

This clonotype was counted between two and nine times. The rearrangement uses TRBV27 and TRBJ2-1, with D hard to call. This CDR3 contains 14 residues. V dropped 5 bases and J dropped 3 bases, with 11 bases sitting between them. The germline gives CDR1 MNHEY, CDR2 SMNVEV (reference sequence). The CDR3, as DNA: TGTGCCAGCAGTCTCTTCTCGGGCTACAATGAGCAGTTCTTC. It codes for CASSLFSGYNEQFF.

A few counts support this clonotype. Its ends do not fully match the called genes, so a read error is possible. The chain employs TRBV20-1 and TRBJ2-5, with a possible D match to TRBD1 (7 bases). The CDR3 runs 16 residues. The germline V gene encodes CDR1 DFQATT and CDR2 SNEGSKA (reference sequence). CDR3 in DNA: TGCAGTGCTACCCCAACCTTAAACAGGGGAGGAGAGACCCAGTACTTT. Encoded protein: CSATPTLNRGGETQYF.

J is TRBJ2-3 and V is TRBV6-2 or TRBV6-3; D may be TRBD2 (6 bases). CDR3 size: 13 residues. From germline, CDR1 is MNHEY and CDR2 SVGEGT. CDR3 region: CECRGTGTDTQYF. DNA of the CDR3: TGTGAATGTCGGGGGACCGGCACAGATACGCAGTATTTT.

This clonotype was counted only a few times. CDR3 DNA sequence: TGTGCCAGCAGCCCCTTGATCCTCCACTCCGAGCAGTACTTC. Residues: CASSPLILHSEQYF. The chain carries TRBV7-2 and TRBJ2-7; D unclear. CDR1 is SGHTA, CDR2 FQGNSA, per germline. The CDR3 length is 14 residues. Trimming removed 5 bases from V and 6 bases from J, with 17 bases in between.

This clonotype was seen just once. V usage is TRBV5-1 and J usage is TRBJ2-1; the match to TRBD1 covers 8 bases. The CDR3 is 12 amino acids. V lost 3 bases, J lost 12 bases, and 5 bases stayed unmatched. The germline V gene encodes CDR1 SGHRS and CDR2 YFSETQ. In DNA form, the CDR3 reads TGCGCCAGCAGCTCTCGGACAGGGCGGCAGTTCTTC. Translating gives CASSSRTGRQFF.

This clonotype was found a few times. The rearrangement joins TRBV7-2 to TRBJ2-4, with 7 nucleotides matching TRBD1. With 5 bases clipped from V and 6 bases from J, the junction kept 10 bases outside the gene matches. This CDR3 is built from 15 residues. Germline V lookup: CDR1 SGHTA, CDR2 FQGNSA. CDR3: CASSPRQGILNIQYF. The CDR3 DNA reads TGTGCCAGCAGCCCCCGACAGGGAATTTTAAACATTCAGTACTTC. Based on the CDR3 plus reference TRBV7-2 and TRBJ2-4, the full variable domain is GAGVSQSPSNKVTEKGKDVELRCDPISGHTALYWYRQSLGQGLEFLIYFQGNSAPDKSGLPSDRFSAERTGGSVSTLTIQRTQQEDSAVYLCASSPRQGILNIQYFGAGTRLSVL.

The rearrangement joins TRBV6-5 to TRBJ2-1, with a possible D match to TRBD1 (5 bases). This CDR3 region has 15 residues. Trimming cost V 0 bases and J 3 bases, with 9 bases left between them. Germline-derived CDR1 and CDR2 are MNHEY and SVGAGI. This CDR3 reads CASSYSAGIYNEQFF. DNA for the CDR3: TGTGCCAGCAGTTACTCGGCAGGGATCTACAATGAGCAGTTCTTC.

This clonotype showed up just a few times. The chain combines TRBV11-2 with TRBJ2-5, with D maybe TRBD1 (5 bases). The CDR3 covers 13 residues. Germline CDR1 is SGHAT and CDR2 is FQNNGV. V was clipped by 5 bases and J by 3 bases, with 10 bases between them. The CDR3 nucleotides read TGTGCCAGCAGCCATACAGGCGAAGAGACCCAGTACTTC. Translation: CASSHTGEETQYF.

This clonotype occurred a few times. The chain couples TRBV6-5 to TRBJ2-5; no clear D. The V end lost 0 bases, the J end lost 4 bases, and 15 bases lay between the germline ends. The CDR3 has 16 residues. The V gene's germline CDR1 is MNHEY and CDR2 SVGAGI. Written as DNA, the CDR3 is TGTGCCAGCAGTTACTCCTGGACGCCAAGGAGAGAGACCCAGTACTTC. Translating gives CASSYSWTPRRETQYF.

On this clonotype itself: The junction departs from germline at one end; a sequencing error may be responsible. The J gene is TRBJ1-2, the V gene TRBV6-5, with D possibly matching TRBD1 (6 bases). Looked up from germline, CDR1 is MNHEY and CDR2 is SVGAGI. The CDR3 loop spans 16 amino acids. CDR3 sequence: CASSYSGQIKIYGYTF. DNA for the CDR3: TGTGCCAGTAGTTATTCCGGACAGATTAAGATCTATGGCTACACCTTC.

The J gene is TRBJ1-2, the V gene TRBV20-1, with a possible D match to TRBD1 (5 bases). Germline V lookup: CDR1 DFQATT, CDR2 SNEGSKA (reference sequence). Trimming left V 6 bases short and J 7 bases short, with 15 bases between. CDR3 length: 12 residues. The chain's CDR3 is CSAHNGASGYTF. The CDR3, as DNA: TGCAGTGCCCATAATGGGGCTAGTGGCTACACCTTC.